The entry below describes one T cell receptor beta chain. The antigen remains unidentified. The germline V gene has CDR1 SGHRS and CDR2 YFSETQ. The CDR3 length is 15 residues. V trimming: 6 bases; J trimming: 5 bases; junction bases outside the gene matches: 10. Sequenced by immunoSEQ multiplex PCR; TCRdb stores in-frame clones only, minus some. The profile covers approximately 1,000,000 clones, with around 77% appearing a single time and about 0.94% taken by the ten largest. The record originates from a study of shared clonotypes between healthy human individuals. Study-wide findings and caveats: The four-donor shared clonotypes exceeded non-shared clonotypes in generation probability, with non-shared ones scoring lower.

The chain links TRBV5-1 to TRBJ1-2, with 10 bases that match TRBD1. Material: memory CD4+ T cells from PBMCs. Specified subset: CD45RA-negative fraction. The TCR was taken from a man aged 18 to 29 in good health. Some clones in this sample may be carry-over from other donors' samples. For the CDR3, the DNA is TGCGCCAGCACCCGGGGACAGGGGCCCTTTTATGGCTACACCTTC. It encodes CASTRGQGPFYGYTF.